This entry lists 5 T cell receptor beta chains sequenced from one sample in a study of blood T cell repertoires in COVID-19. The protocol was immunoSEQ multiplex PCR, while the TCRdb copy is restricted to in-frame clones and leaves out a portion. The table has fewer than 85,000 clones, roughly 91% seen once. The specimen sequenced was peripheral blood. The receptors shown here come from a woman between 45 and 60 years old in a cohort sampled during active COVID-19.

This rearrangement joins TRBV7-9 to TRBJ1-5; D uncertain. V was trimmed by 0 bases and J by 7 bases, leaving 7 bases between them. The length of the CDR3 is 13 residues. The germline CDR1 and CDR2 sequences are SEHNR and FQNEAQ (reference sequence). The CDR3 spells CASSLASLQPQHF. The CDR3, as DNA: TGTGCCAGCAGCTTAGCTTCCCTACAGCCCCAGCATTTT.

The chain joins TRBV7-3 to TRBJ2-2, with D perhaps matching TRBD2 (5 bases). Trimming cost V 2 bases and J 5 bases, with 12 bases left between them. This CDR3 spans 15 amino acids. Germline V gives CDR1 SGHTA, CDR2 FQGTGA. This chain's CDR3 is CASSLDTPGTGELFF. Here the CDR3 DNA reads TGTGCCAGCAGCTTAGACACGCCGGGGACCGGGGAGCTGTTTTTT.

This clone was observed a single time. The chain employs TRBV19 and TRBJ2-1; possibly TRBD2 for D (6 bases). This CDR3 has 14 amino acids. Germline V CDR1 and CDR2: LNHDA, SQIVND (reference sequence). Trimming took off 5 bases at V and 4 bases at J, with 12 bases between the two ends. The CDR3 sequence: CASSPMEGYNEQFF. For the CDR3, the DNA is TGTGCCAGTAGTCCCATGGAGGGATACAATGAGCAGTTCTTC.

V gene TRBV7-8 combines with J gene TRBJ1-2, with TRBD1 matching over 7 bases. Germline CDR1 reads SGHVS; CDR2 reads FQNEAQ. This CDR3 has 14 residues. Trimming removed 5 bases from V and 4 bases from J; junction bases left unmatched: 7. CDR3 protein: CASSTTTGSYGYTF. In DNA form, the CDR3 reads TGTGCCAGCAGCACAACGACAGGGTCCTATGGCTACACCTTC.

The chain combines TRBV19 with TRBJ1-2; D not certain. Germline V gene data show CDR1 as LNHDA and CDR2 as SQIVND (reference sequence). V was trimmed by 7 bases and J by 4 bases, leaving 10 bases between them. This CDR3 region has 12 residues. CDR3 nucleotide sequence: TGTGCCAGTACCCGGAACAGCTATGGCTACACCTTC. This codes for CASTRNSYGYTF.